This T cell receptor beta chain was sequenced in a study of shared clonotypes between healthy human individuals. Germline V CDR1 and CDR2: SGHAT, FQNNGV. The CDR3 consists of 13 residues. The trim removed 7 bases at V and 9 bases at J, leaving 10 bases unmatched. The assay was carried out at the deep level. TCRdb's copy holds only in-frame clones and misses some; the assay was immunoSEQ multiplex PCR. Of about 320,000 clones detected, roughly 84% appear once; the ten largest clones hold 15% to 20%. The sample taken for sequencing was memory CD8+ T cells sorted from blood. As for subset: CD45RO+ cells pooled with CCR7-negative TemRA cells. This rearrangement joins TRBV11-2 to TRBJ2-5, with TRBD2 matching 8 bases. The origin of this receptor is a man between 18 and 35 years old in good health. The CDR3 spells CASNAGGGGSQYF. The CDR3 DNA reads TGTGCCAGCAACGCGGGAGGCGGGGGGTCCCAGTACTTC. The full variable domain, in which reference TRBV11-2 and TRBJ2-5 provide the parts outside the CDR3, is EAGVAQSPRYKIIEKRQSVAFWCNPISGHATLYWYQQILGQGPKLLIQFQNNGVVDDSQLPKDRFSAERLKGVDSTLKIQPAKLEDSAVYLCASNAGGGGSQYFGPGTRLLVL.